Listed below are T cell receptor beta chains from one sample, sequenced in a study of shared clonotypes between healthy human individuals. Assay used: immunoSEQ multiplex PCR; TCRdb lists only in-frame clones, some missing. The sample lists about 980,000 clones; less than 85% were seen once. Specimen: memory CD4+ T cells sorted from blood. Receptor source: a man younger than 35 in good health. CDR3s include the opening cysteine and the closing phenylalanine or tryptophan. Fields, in order: D gene, J gene, V gene, clone size, CDR3 protein, CDR3 DNA. A D gene is named only where the DNA matches it firmly. Clone size appears in some rows only: once, few, many, or a class for an expanded clone.

TRBD2,TRBJ2-7,TRBV2,-,CASSEASIAGSYEQYF,TGTGCCAGCAGTGAAGCGTCGATAGCGGGGTCCTACGAGCAGTACTTC
-,TRBJ1-2,TRBV6-5,-,CASRVPGGNYGYTF,TGTGCCAGCAGGGTACCGGGGGGAAACTATGGCTACACCTTC
TRBD1,TRBJ1-1,TRBV27,-,CASSLRQGVGTEAFF,TGTGCCAGCAGTTTAAGACAGGGGGTCGGGACTGAAGCTTTCTTT
-,TRBJ1-5,TRBV28,-,CASSGGGRLNQPQHF,TGTGCCAGCAGTGGTGGGGGGAGACTCAATCAGCCCCAGCATTTT
TRBD1,TRBJ1-4,TRBV5-6,-,CASSFAGTDEKLFF,TGTGCCAGCAGCTTCGCCGGGACAGATGAAAAACTGTTTTTT
-,TRBJ2-5,TRBV5-1,-,CASSLEGLWETQYF,TGCGCCAGCAGCTTGGAGGGACTTTGGGAGACCCAGTACTTC
-,TRBJ2-7,TRBV7-9,-,CALTDSYEQYF,TGTGCCCTTACAGATTCTTACGAGCAGTACTTC
-,TRBJ1-1,TRBV5-1,few,CASSLSSRGRTTEAFF,TGCGCCAGCAGCTTGAGTTCCCGCGGAAGAACAACTGAAGCTTTCTTT
TRBD1,TRBJ1-2,TRBV9,once,CASSAGQMNYGYTF,TGTGCCAGCAGCGCGGGACAGATGAACTATGGCTACACCTTC
-,TRBJ2-6,TRBV29-1,-,CSARASAGANVLTF,TGCAGCGCCAGGGCCAGCGCTGGGGCCAACGTCCTGACTTTC
TRBD1,TRBJ1-6,TRBV7-9,-,CASGSGTGTAPSPLHF,TGTGCCAGCGGCTCGGGGACAGGGACCGCTCCTTCACCCCTCCACTTT
-,TRBJ2-2,TRBV11-3,-,CASSSPTGELFF,TGTGCCAGCAGCTCCCCCACCGGGGAGCTGTTTTTT
-,TRBJ2-1,TRBV10-3,-,CAISEVKGGYNEQFF,TGTGCCATCAGTGAGGTCAAGGGGGGCTACAATGAGCAGTTCTTC
-,TRBJ1-5,TRBV28,-,CASSLNSYSNQPQHF,TGTGCCAGCAGTTTAAACAGCTATAGCAATCAGCCCCAGCATTTT
TRBD1,TRBJ1-1,TRBV19,-,CASMVRGSTEAFF,TGTGCCAGTATGGTCAGGGGGAGCACTGAAGCTTTCTTT
-,TRBJ2-7,TRBV6-1,-,CASKIIGTLIYEQYF,TGTGCCAGCAAGATCATCGGGACACTGATCTACGAGCAGTACTTC
-,TRBJ1-5,TRBV10-3,-,CAISAGDSNQPQHF,TGTGCCATCAGTGCCGGGGACAGCAATCAGCCCCAGCATTTT
-,TRBJ1-5,TRBV5-1,-,CASSSDGNQPQHF,TGCGCCAGCAGCTCGGACGGCAATCAGCCCCAGCATTTT
-,TRBJ1-5,TRBV10-2,few,CASGQFSNQPQHF,TGCGCCAGTGGACAGTTTAGCAATCAGCCCCAGCATTTT
-,TRBJ1-1,TRBV6-1,once,CASRGRDKNTEAFF,TGTGCCAGCAGGGGTAGGGACAAGAACACTGAAGCTTTCTTT
TRBD1,TRBJ1-6,TRBV27,once,CASRGQGDSPLHF,TGTGCCAGCAGGGGACAGGGGGATTCACCCCTCCACTTT
-,TRBJ2-7,TRBV11-2,-,CASLPGTVGATYEQYF,TGTGCCAGCCTGCCGGGCACCGTAGGGGCAACATACGAGCAGTACTTC
-,TRBJ2-1,TRBV2,-,CASSVSNEQFF,TGTGCCAGCAGTGTTTCCAATGAGCAGTTCTTC
TRBD1,TRBJ2-3,TRBV5-1,-,CASSPRPGGIVDTQYF,TGCGCCAGCAGCCCGCGGCCAGGGGGCATTGTAGATACGCAGTATTTT
TRBD1,TRBJ2-5,TRBV5-1,-,CASSLATGVRETQYF,TGCGCCAGCAGCTTGGCGACAGGGGTCCGAGAGACCCAGTACTTC
-,TRBJ1-1,TRBV4-1,-,CASSQDRGAHTEAFF,TGCGCCAGCAGCCAAGACAGGGGAGCGCACACTGAAGCTTTCTTT
TRBD1,TRBJ1-2,TRBV7-9,-,CASSLAPGTGVTNYGYTF,TGTGCCAGCAGCTTAGCCCCCGGGACAGGGGTGACTAACTATGGCTACACCTTC
-,TRBJ1-1,TRBV29-1,-,CSVLRGTRREAFF,TGCAGCGTCCTCCGGGGCACCCGGCGAGAAGCTTTCTTT
TRBD1,TRBJ1-3,TRBV7-8,-,CASSLGDRGKGNTIYF,TGTGCCAGCAGCTTAGGGGACAGGGGAAAGGGCAACACCATATATTTT
-,TRBJ1-5,TRBV28,-,CASSKQLNQPQHF,TGTGCCAGCAGTAAGCAGTTAAATCAGCCCCAGCATTTT
-,TRBJ1-5,TRBV19,-,CASNNRALLQPQHF,TGTGCCAGTAATAACCGGGCCCTACTCCAGCCCCAGCATTTT
TRBD2,TRBJ2-3,TRBV7-8,-,CASFLNPGLAATDTQYF,TGTGCCAGCTTTCTAAATCCGGGACTAGCCGCCACAGATACGCAGTATTTT
TRBD1,TRBJ1-1,TRBV9,-,CASSPLGTGTSSEAFF,TGTGCCAGCAGCCCCCTAGGGACAGGGACGTCCTCTGAAGCTTTCTTT
-,TRBJ2-7,TRBV21-1,once,CASRGTGRAYEQYF,TGTGCCAGCAGGGGGACAGGGCGTGCCTACGAGCAGTACTTC
TRBD1,TRBJ2-7,TRBV14,-,CASSPQTGGYEQYF,TGTGCCAGCAGCCCTCAAACAGGGGGCTACGAGCAGTACTTC
-,TRBJ1-2,TRBV2,-,CASSGQGDYGYTF,TGTGCCAGCAGTGGCCAAGGCGACTATGGCTACACCTTC
-,TRBJ2-7,TRBV28,-,CASSSLDILRQSEQYF,TGTGCCAGCAGTTCACTTGATATACTTAGACAGTCCGAGCAGTACTTC
TRBD1,TRBJ1-1,TRBV5-4,-,CASSFSRGLNTEAFF,TGTGCCAGCAGCTTTAGTAGGGGGCTGAACACTGAAGCTTTCTTT
-,TRBJ2-2,TRBV7-5,-,CARSLGPGDTGELFF,TGTGCCAGAAGCTTAGGGCCAGGGGACACCGGGGAGCTGTTTTTT
-,TRBJ1-4,TRBV30,-,CAWSRSGVGNEKLFF,TGTGCCTGGAGTAGGTCAGGGGTAGGTAATGAAAAACTGTTTTTT
TRBD1,TRBJ1-1,TRBV28,-,CASSPRDRDVTEAFF,TGTGCCAGCAGCCCCCGGGACAGGGACGTCACTGAAGCTTTCTTT
TRBD2,TRBJ2-3,TRBV28,-,CASSRAGTSGTDTQYF,TGTGCCAGCAGTCGCGCCGGGACTAGCGGCACAGATACGCAGTATTTT
-,TRBJ1-1,TRBV6-4,-,CASSATAHTEAFF,TGTGCCAGCAGTGCCACGGCACATACTGAAGCTTTCTTT
-,TRBJ2-4,TRBV27,-,CASSSPDRGKNIQYF,TGTGCCAGCAGTTCCCCGGACAGAGGCAAAAACATTCAGTACTTC
-,TRBJ2-7,TRBV15,-,CATSRDLAGVGASYEQYF,TGTGCCACCAGCAGAGATCTTGCAGGGGTAGGGGCCTCCTACGAGCAGTACTTC
TRBD1,TRBJ1-5,TRBV18,-,CASSPTGYNQPQHF,TGTGCCAGCTCACCGACAGGGTACAATCAGCCCCAGCATTTT
-,TRBJ1-6,TRBV19,few,CASSMSTGRNSPLHF,TGTGCCAGTAGTATGTCGACAGGCAGGAATTCACCCCTCCACTTT
-,TRBJ1-1,TRBV7-2,-,CASNLQPNTEAFF,TGTGCCAGCAACTTACAACCGAACACTGAAGCTTTCTTT
TRBD2,TRBJ2-2,TRBV9,-,CASSVKGGRGSGELFF,TGTGCCAGCAGTGTCAAGGGCGGGAGAGGGTCCGGGGAGCTGTTTTTT
-,TRBJ2-5,TRBV11-2,-,CASSSDTETQYF,TGTGCCAGCAGCTCCGATACAGAGACCCAGTACTTC
-,TRBJ1-5,TRBV5-1,few,CASSVGVNQPQHF,TGCGCCAGCAGCGTGGGGGTCAATCAGCCCCAGCATTTT
-,TRBJ2-7,TRBV6-1,once,CATRPGVGGEQYF,TGTGCCACCCGCCCTGGAGTAGGGGGCGAGCAGTACTTC
-,TRBJ1-1,TRBV30,-,CAWTWNTEAFF,TGTGCCTGGACTTGGAACACTGAAGCTTTCTTT
TRBD1,TRBJ1-6,TRBV19,-,CASRTGQAVLSPLHF,TGTGCCAGTAGGACGGGACAGGCGGTTCTCTCACCCCTCCACTTT
-,TRBJ2-7,TRBV5-1,once,CASSPPPFYEQYF,TGCGCCAGCAGCCCGCCCCCCTTCTACGAGCAGTACTTC
TRBD2,TRBJ2-3,TRBV5-1,-,CASSLEAGVPSGTDTQYF,TGCGCCAGCAGCTTGGAAGCGGGGGTTCCCTCGGGCACAGATACGCAGTATTTT
TRBD1,TRBJ2-7,TRBV6-5,-,CASSYSVIRQGVEQYF,TGTGCCAGCAGTTACTCGGTAATTAGACAGGGCGTCGAGCAGTACTTC
TRBD1,TRBJ1-2,TRBV18,-,CASSTGGVDYGYTF,TGTGCCAGCTCGACAGGGGGCGTGGACTATGGCTACACCTTC
TRBD2,TRBJ2-1,TRBV25-1,-,CASTRRESYNEQFF,TGTGCCAGCACGAGGCGGGAGTCCTACAATGAGCAGTTCTTC